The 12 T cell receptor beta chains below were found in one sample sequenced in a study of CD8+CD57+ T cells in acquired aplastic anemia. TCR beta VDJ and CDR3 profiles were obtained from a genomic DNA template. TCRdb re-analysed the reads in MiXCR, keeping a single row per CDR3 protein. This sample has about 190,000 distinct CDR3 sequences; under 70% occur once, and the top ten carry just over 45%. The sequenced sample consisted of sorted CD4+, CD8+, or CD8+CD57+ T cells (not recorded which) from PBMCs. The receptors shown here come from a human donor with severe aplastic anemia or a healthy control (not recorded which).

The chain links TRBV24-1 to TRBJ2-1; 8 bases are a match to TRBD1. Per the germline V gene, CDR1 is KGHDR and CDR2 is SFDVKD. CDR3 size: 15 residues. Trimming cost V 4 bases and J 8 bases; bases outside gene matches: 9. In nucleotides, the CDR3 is TGTGCCACCAGTGACTCCGGGACAGGAGCCCATGAGCAGTTCTTC. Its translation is CATSDSGTGAHEQFF.

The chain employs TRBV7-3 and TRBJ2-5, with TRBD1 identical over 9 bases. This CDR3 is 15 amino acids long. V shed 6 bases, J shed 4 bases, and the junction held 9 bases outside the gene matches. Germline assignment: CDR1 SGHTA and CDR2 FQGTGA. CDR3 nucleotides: TGTGCCAGCAGAGCCGGGACAGGGACTTTAGAGACCCAGTACTTC. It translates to CASRAGTGTLETQYF.

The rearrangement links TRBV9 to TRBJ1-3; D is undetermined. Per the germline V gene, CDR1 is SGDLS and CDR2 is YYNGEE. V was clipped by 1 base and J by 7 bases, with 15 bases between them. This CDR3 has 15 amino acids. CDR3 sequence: CASSVQAESANTIYF. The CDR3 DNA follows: TGTGCCAGCAGCGTACAGGCAGAATCGGCGAACACCATATATTTT.

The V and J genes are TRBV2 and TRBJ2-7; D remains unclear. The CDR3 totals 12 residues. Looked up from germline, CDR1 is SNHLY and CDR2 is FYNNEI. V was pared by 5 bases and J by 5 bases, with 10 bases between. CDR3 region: CASSTVIDEQYF. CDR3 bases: TGTGCCAGCAGTACAGTTATCGACGAGCAGTACTTC.

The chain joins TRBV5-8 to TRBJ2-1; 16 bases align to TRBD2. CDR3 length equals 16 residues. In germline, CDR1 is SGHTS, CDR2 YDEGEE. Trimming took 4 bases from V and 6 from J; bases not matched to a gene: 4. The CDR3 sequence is CASSPGTSGRVNEQFF. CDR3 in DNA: TGTGCCAGCAGCCCCGGGACTAGCGGGAGGGTCAATGAGCAGTTCTTC.

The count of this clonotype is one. The CDR3: CASSQGPLSGVYEQYF. The CDR3 region has the DNA TGCGCCAGCAGCCAAGGTCCCCTGTCAGGGGTCTACGAGCAGTACTTC. The chain joins TRBV4-1 to TRBJ2-7; a possible D gene is TRBD1 (6 bases). Germline lookup yields CDR1 MGHRA and CDR2 YSYEKL. V was pared by 1 base and J by 3 bases, with 16 bases between. This CDR3 has 16 amino acids.

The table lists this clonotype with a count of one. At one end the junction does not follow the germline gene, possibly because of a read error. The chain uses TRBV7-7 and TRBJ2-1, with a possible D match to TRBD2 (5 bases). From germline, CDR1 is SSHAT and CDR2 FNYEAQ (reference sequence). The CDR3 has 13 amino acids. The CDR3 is CASSLGEEAQQFF. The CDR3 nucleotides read TGTGCTAGCAGCTTGGGTGAGGAGGCCCAGCAGTTCTTC.

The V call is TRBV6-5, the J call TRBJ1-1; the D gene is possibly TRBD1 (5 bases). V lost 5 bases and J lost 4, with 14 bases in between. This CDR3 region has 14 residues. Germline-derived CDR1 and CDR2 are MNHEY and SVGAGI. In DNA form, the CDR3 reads TGTGCCAGCAGTCCGGGTGTCGGGGGCACTGAAGCTTTCTTT. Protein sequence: CASSPGVGGTEAFF.

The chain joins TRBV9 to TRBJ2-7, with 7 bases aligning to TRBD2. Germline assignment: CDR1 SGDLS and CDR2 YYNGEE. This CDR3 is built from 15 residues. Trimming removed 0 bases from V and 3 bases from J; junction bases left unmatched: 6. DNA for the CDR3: TGTGCCAGCAGCGTAGCTATAGCGGGCAACTACGAGCAGTACTTC. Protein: CASSVAIAGNYEQYF.

CDR3 sequence: CASNLSYEQYF. The DNA of the CDR3 is TGTGCCAGCAACCTTTCCTACGAGCAGTACTTC. The chain recombines TRBV2 with TRBJ2-7; D is unresolved. The V gene lost 7 bases and the J gene lost 1 base, with 5 bases spanning the gap. Germline assignment: CDR1 SNHLY and CDR2 FYNNEI. The CDR3 length is 11 residues.

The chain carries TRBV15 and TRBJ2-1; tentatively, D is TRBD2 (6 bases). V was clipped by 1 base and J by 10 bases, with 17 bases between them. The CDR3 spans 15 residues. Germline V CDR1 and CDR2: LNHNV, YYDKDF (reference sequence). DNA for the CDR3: TGTGCCACCAGCAGAGTTGTGGGAGGAGAGGACGAGCAGTTCTTC. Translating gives CATSRVVGGEDEQFF.

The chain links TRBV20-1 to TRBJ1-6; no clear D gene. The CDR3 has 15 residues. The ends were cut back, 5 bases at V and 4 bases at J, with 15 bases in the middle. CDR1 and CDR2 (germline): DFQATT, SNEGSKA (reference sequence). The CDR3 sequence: CSAWGDGIYNSPLHF. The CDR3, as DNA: TGCAGTGCTTGGGGAGATGGAATATATAATTCACCCCTCCACTTT.